The T cell receptor (beta chain) under discussion was sequenced for a study of blood T cell repertoires in COVID-19. Study at large: Sites in the United States, Italy and Spain provided acute and convalescent COVID-19 samples. T cells, B-cell-depleted T cells, or PBMCs supplied cDNA or gDNA.

The CDR3 runs 15 residues. Participant ages covered roughly 18 to 89 years across about two dozen US areas. Recovered status applied to Cohort 3 donors who had two consecutive negative PCRs. It also applied to those with clearance or with symptom resolution. Libraries were prepared by immunoSEQ multiplex PCR; TCRdb keeps only in-frame clonotypes and omits some of them. The table lists 150,000 to 250,000 clones, roughly four fifths of them singletons. This TCR was sampled from a man aged 40-49 years who had recovered from COVID-19. The sample comprised PBMCs or T cells enriched from blood (not recorded which). The gene calls are TRBV21-1 and TRBJ1-6. TRBV21-1 is recorded as a pseudogene. The CDR3 protein is CASTYQRPYNSPLHF. The CDR3 DNA sequence: TGTGCCAGCACCTACCAGAGGCCCTATAATTCACCCCTCCACTTT.